Below, 3 T cell receptor beta chains from the same sample are listed, as sequenced in a study of T cell changes during pregnancy in multiple sclerosis. Using immunoSEQ multiplex PCR, the repertoire was profiled, and TCRdb retains in-frame clones only, with some absent. This sample has roughly 80,000 clones, with over 85% found just once. This sample comprised peripheral blood, obtained in the first trimester of pregnancy. Receptor source: a female donor with multiple sclerosis, enrolled in a pregnancy study.

The genes are TRBV30 and TRBJ2-7; 7 nucleotides match TRBD1. The CDR3 totals 12 residues. Germline lookup yields CDR1 GTSNPN and CDR2 SVGIG (reference sequence). The V and J ends lost 1 base and 5 bases, in that order; junction bases with no gene match: 2. This chain's CDR3 is CAWSARGNEQYF. In DNA form, the CDR3 reads TGTGCCTGGAGTGCCAGGGGGAACGAGCAGTACTTC.

The chain has TRBV7-2 and TRBJ2-3; TRBD1 might be the D (6 bases). CDR3 length equals 16 residues. The germline V gene encodes CDR1 SGHTA and CDR2 FQGNSA. Trimming stripped 2 bases from V and 4 bases from J, with 16 bases between. Written as DNA, the CDR3 is TGTGCCAGCAGCTTAATTCCGGGACATCGGCCAGATACGCAGTATTTT. This codes for CASSLIPGHRPDTQYF.

The rearrangement joins TRBV2 to TRBJ2-2; weak D call: TRBD1 (5 bases). CDR1 and CDR2 from the germline V gene are SNHLY and FYNNEI. The CDR3 runs to 14 residues. Trimming cost V 7 bases and J 7 bases, with 16 bases left between them. CDR3 residues: CASIPRDRFGELFF. For the CDR3, the DNA is TGTGCCAGCATCCCTCGTGACAGATTCGGGGAGCTGTTTTTT. Based on the CDR3 plus reference TRBV2 and TRBJ2-2, the full variable domain is EPEVTQTPSHQVTQMGQEVILRCVPISNHLYFYWYRQILGQKVEFLVSFYNNEISEKSEIFDDQFSVERPDGSNFTLKIRSTKLEDSAMYFCASIPRDRFGELFFGEGSRLTVL.